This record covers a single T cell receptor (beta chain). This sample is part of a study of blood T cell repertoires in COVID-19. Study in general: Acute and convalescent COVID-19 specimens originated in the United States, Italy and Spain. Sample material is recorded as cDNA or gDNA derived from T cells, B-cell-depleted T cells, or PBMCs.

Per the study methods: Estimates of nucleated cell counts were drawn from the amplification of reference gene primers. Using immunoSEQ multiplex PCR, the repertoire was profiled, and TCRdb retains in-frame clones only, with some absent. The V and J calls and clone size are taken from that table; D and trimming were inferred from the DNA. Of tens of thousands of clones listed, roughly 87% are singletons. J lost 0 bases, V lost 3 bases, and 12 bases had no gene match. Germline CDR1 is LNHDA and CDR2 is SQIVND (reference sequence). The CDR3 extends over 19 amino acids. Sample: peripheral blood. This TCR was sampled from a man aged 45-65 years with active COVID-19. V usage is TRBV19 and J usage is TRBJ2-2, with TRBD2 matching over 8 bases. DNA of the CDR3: TGTGCCAGTAGTATGAGGTTAACTAGCGGAGACTCGAACACCGGGGAGCTGTTTTTT. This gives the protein CASSMRLTSGDSNTGELFF.